A single sample gave rise to the 24 T cell receptor beta chains below, sequenced in a study of Ad26.COV2.S vaccination and SARS-CoV-2 variants. The treatment is: around 19 received Ad26.COV2.S at low or high dose, single or two shots; 5 received placebo; per-sample allocation not given. Collection of samples fell on day 63 after the first vaccine or placebo injection. Assay: immunoSEQ multiplex PCR; the TCRdb copy retains only in-frame clones and omits some. The sample consists of about 460,000 clones, about 89% of them appearing once. The sequenced sample was peripheral blood, obtained in a trial of Ad26.COV2.S vaccine versus placebo. These receptor sequences come from a person between 18 and 65 years old who received the Ad26.COV2.S COVID-19 vaccine or a placebo.

The rearrangement uses TRBV19 and TRBJ2-3; D may be TRBD1 (6 bases). V lost 3 bases, J lost 3 bases, and 13 bases lay in between. CDR1 is LNHDA, CDR2 SQIVND, per germline (reference sequence). The length of the CDR3 is 15 residues. The DNA of the CDR3 is TGTGCCAGTAGTATGGGCAGGGGCGGTACAGATACGCAGTATTTT. The encoded protein is CASSMGRGGTDTQYF.

The chain links TRBV18 to TRBJ2-7; the D gene is possibly TRBD1 (7 bases). The CDR3 contains 15 residues. V was clipped by 3 bases and J by 4 bases, with 16 bases between them. Germline V gene data show CDR1 as KGHSH and CDR2 as LQKENI. CDR3 nucleotide sequence: TGTGCCAGCTCACCCTACAGGGGAGGAGGTTACGAGCAGTACTTC. It encodes CASSPYRGGGYEQYF.

This clone appeared a single time. The chain combines TRBV21-1 with TRBJ2-7. TRBV21-1 is recorded as a pseudogene. The CDR3 length is 18 residues. The CDR3 reads CASRRGQSFAGPNYEQYF. The CDR3, as DNA: TGTGCCAGCAGGCGCGGACAGTCCTTTGCGGGGCCCAACTACGAGCAGTACTTC.

The sample holds many counts of this clone. J is TRBJ1-5 and V is TRBV19; no clear D. The CDR3 length is 15 residues. Germline CDR1 LNHDA, CDR2 SQIVND (reference sequence). With 3 bases removed from V and 3 bases from J, the gap between germline ends came to 12 bases. CDR3 nucleotides: TGTGCCAGTAGTATGGTCGACGGATACAATCAGCCCCAGCATTTT. Residues: CASSMVDGYNQPQHF.

The chain links TRBV19 to TRBJ1-1; D is unclear. The V end lost 3 bases, the J end lost 0 bases, and 11 bases lay between the germline ends. Per the germline V gene, CDR1 is LNHDA and CDR2 is SQIVND (reference sequence). The CDR3 has 15 amino acids. DNA for the CDR3: TGTGCCAGTAGTATGCGATACCACGTGAACACTGAAGCTTTCTTT. It codes for CASSMRYHVNTEAFF. Full variable domain (outside the CDR3, taken from reference TRBV19 and TRBJ1-1): DGGITQSPKYLFRKEGQNVTLSCEQNLNHDAMYWYRQDPGQGLRLIYYSQIVNDFQKGDIAEGYSVSREKKESFPLTVTSAQKNPTAFYLCASSMRYHVNTEAFFGQGTRLTVV.

This chain connects TRBV30 to TRBJ1-2; no clear D. The germline gives CDR1 GTSNPN, CDR2 SVGIG (reference sequence). The CDR3 is 15 residues long. V was trimmed by 3 bases and J by 4 bases, leaving 18 bases between them. The CDR3 here is CAWSTDGLPGYGYTF. DNA of the CDR3: TGTGCCTGGAGCACCGACGGACTGCCCGGCTATGGCTACACCTTC.

The chain joins TRBV18 to TRBJ1-2; D is perhaps TRBD1 (5 bases). The CDR3 covers 14 residues. Trimming left V 3 bases short and J 1 base short, with 9 bases between. Looked up from germline, CDR1 is KGHSH and CDR2 is LQKENI. CDR3 region: CASSPGENNYGYTF. The CDR3 DNA sequence: TGTGCCAGCTCACCGGGGGAGAATAACTATGGCTACACCTTC.

This chain connects TRBV3-1 (or the pseudogene TRBV3-2) to TRBJ1-2; a possible D gene is TRBD1 (5 bases). The length of the CDR3 is 14 residues. The ends were cut back, 0 bases at V and 4 bases at J, with 9 bases in the middle. CDR1 and CDR2 (germline): LGHDT, YNNKEL (reference sequence). Written as DNA, the CDR3 is TGTGCCAGCAGCCAAGATTTGGACACCTATGGCTACACCTTC. This codes for CASSQDLDTYGYTF.

The V gene is TRBV5-8, the J gene TRBJ2-5; 11 bases are shared with TRBD1. The CDR3 sequence is 16 residues long. V lost 6 bases, J lost 5 bases, and 12 bases stayed unmatched. Looked up from germline, CDR1 is SGHTS and CDR2 is YDEGEE. CDR3 nucleotide sequence: TGTGCCAGCACCCGGGACAGGGGGTCACGGGGGGAGACCCAGTACTTC. Translation gives CASTRDRGSRGETQYF.

The chain is built from TRBV13 and TRBJ1-3; TRBD1 agrees at 9 bases. This CDR3 is 17 amino acids long. Losses at the gene ends were 4 bases for V and 0 bases for J; bases not matched to a gene: 7. The V gene's germline CDR1 is PRHDT and CDR2 FYEKMQ (reference sequence). DNA of the CDR3: TGTGCCAGCAGCTCTCGGACAGGGGAAAGCTCTGGAAACACCATATATTTT. Encoded protein: CASSSRTGESSGNTIYF.

This clone has just one count. The chain uses TRBV6-5 and TRBJ1-6, with 10 bases identical to TRBD1. CDR3 length: 14 residues. The junction had 5 bases not matched to a gene; V was cut back by 6 bases and J by 9 bases. Germline V gene sequence: CDR1 MNHEY, CDR2 SVGAGI. CDR3 loop: CASRMGQGISPLHF. The CDR3 nucleotides are TGTGCCAGCAGGATGGGACAGGGGATTTCACCCCTCCACTTT.

The DNA of the CDR3 is TGTGCCAGCAGCCCTGGGGTTGTCAGGTCGTCTAATGAAAAACTGTTTTTT. This translates into CASSPGVVRSSNEKLFF. This chain links TRBV7-8 with TRBJ1-4; D uncertain. Germline loops: CDR1 SGHVS, CDR2 FQNEAQ. The CDR3 is 17 amino acids. The ends were cut back, 5 bases at V and 3 bases at J, with 19 bases in the middle.

This clone was picked up one time. This chain connects TRBV4-1 to TRBJ2-5; 7 bases match TRBD2. This CDR3 is built from 14 residues. Germline V lookup: CDR1 MGHRA, CDR2 YSYEKL. The V and J ends lost 4 bases and 2 bases, in that order; junction bases with no gene match: 4. The CDR3 bases are TGCGCCAGCAGCCGGGAGGGGAAACAAGAGACCCAGTACTTC. This codes for CASSREGKQETQYF.

In its sample, this clone was seen once. The chain employs TRBV7-6 and TRBJ1-4; D ambiguous. V shed 5 bases and J shed 8 bases, with 15 bases lying between them. Per germline, CDR1 SGHVS and CDR2 FNYEAQ. CDR3 length equals 14 residues. The CDR3 DNA reads TGTGCCAGCAGCCCAACCGGCAGCAGCGAAAAACTGTTTTTT. Protein: CASSPTGSSEKLFF. The entire variable domain, with the rest obtained from reference TRBV7-6 and TRBJ1-4, is as follows: GAGVSQSPRYKVTKRGQDVALRCDPISGHVSLYWYRQALGQGPEFLTYFNYEAQQDKSGLPNDRFSAERPEGSISTLTIQRTEQRDSAMYRCASSPTGSSEKLFFGSGTQLSVL.

The genes are TRBV5-1 and TRBJ1-5; a possible D gene is TRBD1 (6 bases). The CDR3 totals 14 residues. Germline loops: CDR1 SGHRS, CDR2 YFSETQ. V lost 1 base, J lost 5 bases, and 10 bases lay in between. CDR3 region: CASSLWPGDQPQHF. CDR3 DNA sequence: TGCGCCAGCAGCTTGTGGCCAGGGGATCAGCCCCAGCATTTT.

Ten or more counts support this clone. V usage is TRBV28 and J usage is TRBJ2-1, with 7 bases identical to TRBD2. Germline-derived CDR1 and CDR2 are MDHEN and SYDVKM. Losses at the gene ends were 7 bases for V and 0 bases for J; bases not matched to a gene: 12. This CDR3 contains 17 residues. CDR3 sequence reads: CASTSAGDRSSYNEQFF. The CDR3 DNA is TGTGCCAGCACGTCGGCGGGAGACCGGAGCTCCTACAATGAGCAGTTCTTC.

CDR3 sequence reads: CASSVTGGSYEQYF. The CDR3 DNA reads TGTGCCAGCAGCGTTACAGGGGGCTCCTACGAGCAGTACTTC. The V gene is TRBV9, the J gene TRBJ2-7; 8 nucleotides match TRBD1. Germline V gene sequence: CDR1 SGDLS, CDR2 YYNGEE. J lost 0 bases, V lost 2 bases, and 1 base had no gene match. The length of the CDR3 is 14 residues.

The gene calls are TRBV28 and TRBJ2-2; TRBD2 is a possible D gene (9 bases). Per germline, CDR1 MDHEN and CDR2 SYDVKM. The CDR3 has 20 amino acids. V was shortened by 7 bases and J by 0 bases, with 27 bases between the two germline ends. The CDR3, as DNA: TGTGCCAGCACCCAGGGGGCGTTGATACTAGCGGGCGCGAACACCGGGGAGCTGTTTTTT. Translating it yields CASTQGALILAGANTGELFF.

The chain is built from TRBV6-1 and TRBJ2-3; tentatively, D is TRBD1 or TRBD2 (5 bases each). The CDR3 loop spans 18 amino acids. V lost 2 bases and J 6 bases, leaving 24 bases between the germline ends. Germline V lookup: CDR1 MNHNS, CDR2 SASEGT. This CDR3 is CASSEYPSGTRGSDTQYF. The DNA for the CDR3 is TGTGCCAGCAGTGAATATCCTTCCGGGACCCGCGGGTCCGATACGCAGTATTTT.

This sequence joins TRBV3-1 (or the pseudogene TRBV3-2) and TRBJ2-1; D is perhaps TRBD1 (5 bases). The CDR3 has 13 residues. The germline gives CDR1 LGHDT, CDR2 YNNKEL (reference sequence). V lost 1 base to trimming and J lost 10 bases, with 11 bases between them. The CDR3 bases are TGTGCCAGCAGCCAAGGGGTTAGGGGCGAGCAGTTCTTC. This sequence encodes CASSQGVRGEQFF.

The rearrangement links TRBV11-3 to TRBJ2-2; the D gene is possibly TRBD1 (5 bases). Germline-derived CDR1 and CDR2 are SGHNT and YENEEA. The CDR3 runs to 18 residues. Trimming left V 0 bases short and J 4 bases short, with 18 bases between. The CDR3 sequence is CASSLDQVGRAVTGELFF. The CDR3 bases are TGTGCCAGCAGCTTAGACCAAGTCGGCAGGGCGGTCACCGGGGAGCTGTTTTTT.

The chain uses TRBV19 and TRBJ1-6; D perhaps matches TRBD1 (6 bases). Germline CDR1 is LNHDA and CDR2 is SQIVND (reference sequence). V was pared by 7 bases and J by 7 bases, with 17 bases between. The CDR3 consists of 15 residues. The DNA for the CDR3 is TGTGCCAGTACCACTCAGGGGAGCGGGAATTCACCCCTCCACTTT. Protein product: CASTTQGSGNSPLHF.

The V call is TRBV6-5, the J call TRBJ1-2; TRBD1 matches 8 bases. This CDR3 has 16 amino acids. V trimming: 4 bases; J trimming: 4 bases; junction bases outside the gene matches: 11. In germline, CDR1 is MNHEY, CDR2 SVGAGI. In nucleotides, the CDR3 is TGTGCCAGCAGTTCCCCCGGACAGGGAGGCGGCTATGGCTACACCTTC. Encoded protein: CASSSPGQGGGYGYTF.

This clone has a single count. V and J are TRBV7-6 and TRBJ1-5; a possible D gene is TRBD1 (6 bases). Germline-derived CDR1 and CDR2 are SGHVS and FNYEAQ. The germline V and J ends were trimmed by 5 bases and 5 bases, with 13 bases remaining between them. The CDR3 contains 14 residues. This chain's CDR3 is CASSNGGFDQPQHF. The DNA for the CDR3 is TGTGCCAGCAGCAACGGGGGCTTTGATCAGCCCCAGCATTTT.